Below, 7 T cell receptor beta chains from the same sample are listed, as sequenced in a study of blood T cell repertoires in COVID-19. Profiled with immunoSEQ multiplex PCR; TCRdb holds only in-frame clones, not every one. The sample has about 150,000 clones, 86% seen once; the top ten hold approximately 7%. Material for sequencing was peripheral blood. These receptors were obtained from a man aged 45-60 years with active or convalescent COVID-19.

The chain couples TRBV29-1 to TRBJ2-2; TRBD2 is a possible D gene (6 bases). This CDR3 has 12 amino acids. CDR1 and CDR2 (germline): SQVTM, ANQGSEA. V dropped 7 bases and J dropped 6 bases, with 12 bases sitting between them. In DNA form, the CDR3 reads TGCAGCGACCAGGGACTTTCCGGGGAGCTGTTTTTT. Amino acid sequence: CSDQGLSGELFF.

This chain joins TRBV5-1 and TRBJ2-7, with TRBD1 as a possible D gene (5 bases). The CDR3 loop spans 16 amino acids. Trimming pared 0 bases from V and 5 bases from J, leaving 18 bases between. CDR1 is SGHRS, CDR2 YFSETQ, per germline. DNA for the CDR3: TGCGCCAGCAGCTTGGCGTTAGGGGCAGGGCACAACGAGCAGTACTTC. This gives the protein CASSLALGAGHNEQYF.

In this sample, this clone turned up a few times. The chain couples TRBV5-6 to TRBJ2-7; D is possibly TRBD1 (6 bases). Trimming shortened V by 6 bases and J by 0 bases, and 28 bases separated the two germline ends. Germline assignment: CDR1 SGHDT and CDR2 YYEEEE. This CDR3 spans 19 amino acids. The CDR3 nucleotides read TGTGCCAGCACCTCTACATTAATGGGTAAGGGGGATCCCTCCTACGAGCAGTACTTC. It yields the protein CASTSTLMGKGDPSYEQYF.

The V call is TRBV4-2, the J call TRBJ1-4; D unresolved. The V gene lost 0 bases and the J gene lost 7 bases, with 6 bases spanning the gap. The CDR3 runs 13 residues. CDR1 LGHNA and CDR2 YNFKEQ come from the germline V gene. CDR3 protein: CASSQDSGEKLFF. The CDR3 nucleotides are TGTGCCAGCAGCCAAGATTCAGGTGAAAAACTGTTTTTT.

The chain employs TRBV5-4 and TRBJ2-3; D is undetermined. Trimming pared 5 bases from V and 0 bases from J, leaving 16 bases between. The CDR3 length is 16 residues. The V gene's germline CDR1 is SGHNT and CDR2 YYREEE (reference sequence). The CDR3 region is CASSQMHLPSTDTQYF. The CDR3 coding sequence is TGTGCCAGCAGTCAGATGCACCTTCCTAGCACAGATACGCAGTATTTT.

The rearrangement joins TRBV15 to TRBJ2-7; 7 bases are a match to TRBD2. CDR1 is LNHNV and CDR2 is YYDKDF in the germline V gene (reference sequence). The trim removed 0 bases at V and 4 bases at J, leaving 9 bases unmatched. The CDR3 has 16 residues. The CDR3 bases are TGTGCCACCAGCAGAGATGCGGCTAGCGGAGATTACGAGCAGTACTTC. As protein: CATSRDAASGDYEQYF. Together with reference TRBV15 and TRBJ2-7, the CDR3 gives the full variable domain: DAMVIQNPRYQVTQFGKPVTLSCSQTLNHNVMYWYQQKSSQAPKLLFHYYDKDFNNEADTPDNFQSRRPNTSFCFLDIRSPGLGDTAMYLCATSRDAASGDYEQYFGPGTRLTVT.

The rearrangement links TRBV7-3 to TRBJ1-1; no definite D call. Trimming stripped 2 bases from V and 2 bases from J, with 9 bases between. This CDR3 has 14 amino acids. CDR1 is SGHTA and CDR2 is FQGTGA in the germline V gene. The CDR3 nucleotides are TGTGCCAGCAGCTTAGGGCAGTTTAACACTGAAGCTTTCTTT. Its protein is CASSLGQFNTEAFF.